This T cell receptor beta chain was sequenced during a study of CD4 and CD8 cells across lung adenocarcinoma regions. Germline CDR1 is SGHTA and CDR2 is FQGNSA. This CDR3 region has 15 residues. The V segment lost 4 bases and the J segment 6 bases; nucleotides outside the gene matches: 1. TCRdb processed the PCR reads anew with MiXCR; each CDR3 protein has one entry. The sample includes tens of thousands of distinct CDR3 sequences, about half seen only once; the top ten take 45% to 60%. This sequence was found in a male donor with lung adenocarcinoma. The CD4 and CD8 labels of this study may be unreliable. Sequencing used CD8+ T cells from the center of a lung tumor. The chain carries TRBV7-2 and TRBJ2-1; TRBD2 aligns across 15 bases. The CDR3 nucleotides read TGTGCCAGCAGCTGGGGACTAGCGGGAGGCAATGAGCAGTTCTTC. Residues: CASSWGLAGGNEQFF.